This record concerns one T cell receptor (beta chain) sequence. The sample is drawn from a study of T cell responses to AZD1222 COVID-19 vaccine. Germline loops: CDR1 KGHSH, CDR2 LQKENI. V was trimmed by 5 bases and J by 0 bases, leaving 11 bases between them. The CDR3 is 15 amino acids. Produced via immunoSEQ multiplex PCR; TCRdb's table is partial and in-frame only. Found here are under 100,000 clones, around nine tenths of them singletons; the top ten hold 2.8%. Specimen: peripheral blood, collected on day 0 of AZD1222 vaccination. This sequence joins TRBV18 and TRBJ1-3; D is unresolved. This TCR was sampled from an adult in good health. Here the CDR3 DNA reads TGTGCCAGCTCATCGGACGGATACTCTGGAAACACCATATATTTT. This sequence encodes CASSSDGYSGNTIYF.